This TCR beta chain was retrieved from a study of CD8 T cell repertoires and HIV-1 epitope variants. On the study more broadly: Each of Twenty-five Gag and Nef epitope peptides stimulated a separate culture. Findings and caveats of the study: The TAALDMSHF plasma variant had no responses, unlike KF9 (about 5 clonotypes) and HW9 (one).

V was clipped by 5 bases and J by 5 bases; unmatched bases: 6. CDR3 size: 15 residues. From germline, CDR1 is SEHNR and CDR2 FQNEAQ (reference sequence). Sequenced by immunoSEQ multiplex PCR; TCRdb stores in-frame clones only, minus some. Of about 90,000 clones in the sample, around 75% were seen once. Worth noting for this clone: Its antigen remains unknown.

The chain recombines TRBV7-9 with TRBJ2-1; TRBD2 aligns across 10 bases. The receptor's source is a male donor with HIV. Source material: uncultured baseline CD8+ T cells from peripheral blood mononuclear cells (PBMCs). The CDR3 DNA follows: TGTGCCAGCAGCACCGGACTAGCGGAAGACAATGAGCAGTTCTTC. It codes for CASSTGLAEDNEQFF.